Following are 24 T cell receptor beta chains from one sample sequenced in a study of patients and donors after allogeneic stem cell transplantation. TCRdb called the RT-PCR reads again in MiXCR, with one record for every CDR3 protein. The sample holds approximately 160,000 distinct CDR3 sequences, around 30% seen once. The sequencing input was blood, either unsorted or a sorted T cell fraction (not recorded which). The receptors originated from a human donor who was either an allogeneic HSCT recipient or a stem cell or donor lymphocyte infusion donor (not recorded which). It is not recorded whose cells these are; they may come from a transplant donor.

This clonotype was observed a handful of times. This rearrangement joins TRBV28 to TRBJ2-1, with 10 bases fitting TRBD2. This CDR3 spans 13 amino acids. The trim removed 7 bases at V and 8 bases at J, leaving 5 bases unmatched. The V gene's germline CDR1 is MDHEN and CDR2 SYDVKM. CDR3 sequence: CASISGTSDEQFF. The CDR3 coding sequence is TGTGCCAGCATCTCCGGGACTAGCGATGAGCAGTTCTTC.

This clonotype has a handful of counts. The chain uses TRBV12-3 or TRBV12-4 and TRBJ2-2, with TRBD1 identical over 7 bases. V lost 6 bases and J lost 8; bases outside the gene matches: 9. The CDR3 length is 14 residues. The CDR3 is CASRTPGGSGELFF. As DNA, the CDR3 is TGTGCCAGCAGAACTCCAGGGGGTTCAGGGGAGCTGTTTTTT.

V usage is TRBV2 and J usage is TRBJ1-1; unclear D gene. The CDR3 contains 12 residues. Per the germline V gene, CDR1 is SNHLY and CDR2 is FYNNEI. V lost 3 bases and J 3 bases, leaving 5 bases between the germline ends. The CDR3 loop reads CASSDDDTEAFF. The CDR3 DNA follows: TGTGCCAGCAGTGATGATGACACTGAAGCTTTCTTT.

CDR3 DNA sequence: TGTGCCACCGGGACTACCACAGATACGCAGTATTTT. Translation: CATGTTTDTQYF. The V and J genes are TRBV24-1 and TRBJ2-3; TRBD2 matches at 7 bases. Losses at the gene ends were 9 bases for V and 2 bases for J; bases not matched to a gene: 1. Germline values: CDR1 KGHDR, CDR2 SFDVKD. There are 12 residues in the CDR3.

This clonotype was picked up a small number of times. The chain combines TRBV7-2 with TRBJ1-5, with a weak D call TRBD1 (6 bases). With 5 bases removed from V and 3 bases from J, the gap between germline ends came to 17 bases. CDR1 is SGHTA, CDR2 FQGNSA, per germline. The CDR3 sequence is 16 residues long. The CDR3 protein is CASSPQGGALNQPQHF. CDR3 DNA: TGTGCCAGCAGCCCCCAAGGGGGGGCGCTCAATCAGCCCCAGCATTTT.

The chain carries TRBV20-1 and TRBJ2-7, with 14 bases aligning to TRBD2. This CDR3 spans 14 amino acids. Germline CDR1 DFQATT, CDR2 SNEGSKA (reference sequence). Losses at the gene ends were 6 bases for V and 5 bases for J; bases not matched to a gene: 6. CDR3 in DNA: TGCAGTGCGGAAGGACTAGCGGGAGGTAACGAGCAGTACTTC. Translation gives CSAEGLAGGNEQYF.

The sample holds a few counts of this clonotype. J is TRBJ2-1 and V is TRBV7-2; D is uncertain. V was shortened by 1 base and J by 5 bases, with 12 bases between the two germline ends. Per the germline V gene, CDR1 is SGHTA and CDR2 is FQGNSA. There are 15 residues in the CDR3. The DNA for the CDR3 is TGTGCCAGCAGCTTAGAATGGGTCAGAAACAATGAGCAGTTCTTC. Residues: CASSLEWVRNNEQFF.

This chain uses TRBV4-1 with TRBJ1-1; perhaps TRBD1 as D (6 bases). The CDR3 has 14 amino acids. The germline V gene has CDR1 MGHRA and CDR2 YSYEKL. V gave up 7 bases and J gave up 4 bases, with 16 bases separating them. CDR3 in DNA: TGCGCCAGCAAACGGTCACGGGACACCACTGAAGCTTTCTTT. Its protein is CASKRSRDTTEAFF.

A note on this clonotype: One end of the junction is discordant with germline, which a read error may explain. This CDR3 is CASSYWDRGETKYF. In nucleotides, the CDR3 is TGTGCCAGCAGTTACTGGGACAGGGGAGAGACCAAGTACTTC. The rearrangement links TRBV6-6 to TRBJ2-5, with TRBD1 identical over 10 bases. The CDR3 consists of 14 residues. Germline V lookup: CDR1 MNHNY, CDR2 SVGAGI (reference sequence).

This clonotype was counted at least ten times. The chain recombines TRBV12-3 or TRBV12-4 with TRBJ1-6; D gene unclear. The CDR3 is made up of 14 amino acids. With 6 bases removed from V and 2 bases from J, the gap between germline ends came to 8 bases. The CDR3 region has the DNA TGTGCCAGCAGCACCGGGACCTATAATTCACCCCTCCACTTT. Translation gives CASSTGTYNSPLHF.

This sequence joins TRBV29-1 and TRBJ2-1; D perhaps matches TRBD1 (6 bases). This CDR3 is 20 amino acids long. In germline, CDR1 is SQVTM, CDR2 ANQGSEA. V lost 3 bases and J lost 0, with 27 bases in between. CDR3 loop: CSVDGGWGLDVASSYNEQFF. The CDR3 DNA sequence: TGCAGCGTTGATGGGGGTTGGGGGCTGGATGTGGCTAGCTCCTACAATGAGCAGTTCTTC.

This chain uses TRBV28 with TRBJ2-1, with D possibly matching TRBD1 (6 bases). The V end lost 3 bases, the J end lost 10 bases, and 7 bases lay between the germline ends. The CDR3 is made up of 11 amino acids. Germline CDR1 is MDHEN and CDR2 is SYDVKM. For the CDR3, the DNA is TGTGCCAGCAGTTTTGGGGGCGAGCAGTTCTTC. Amino acid sequence: CASSFGGEQFF.

This clonotype was seen just once. The V and J genes are TRBV2 and TRBJ2-4; the D gene could be TRBD1 or TRBD2 (5 bases each). With 6 bases removed from V and 4 bases from J, the gap between germline ends came to 10 bases. CDR1 and CDR2 from the germline V gene are SNHLY and FYNNEI. The CDR3 is 13 amino acids. The CDR3 here is CASRGVVKNIQYF. CDR3 bases: TGTGCCAGCAGGGGGGTTGTGAAAAACATTCAGTACTTC.

The chain carries TRBV20-1 and TRBJ1-5; D uncertain. V lost 0 bases and J lost 3, with 9 bases in between. This CDR3 contains 14 residues. CDR1 is DFQATT and CDR2 is SNEGSKA in the germline V gene (reference sequence). In DNA form, the CDR3 reads TGCAGTGCTAGAGAAGGGTGGGTCAATCAGCCCCAGCATTTT. Its translation is CSAREGWVNQPQHF.

The chain is built from TRBV7-2 and TRBJ1-5; weak D call: TRBD1 (6 bases). Trimming stripped 3 bases from V and 2 bases from J, with 11 bases between. The CDR3 extends over 15 amino acids. The germline gives CDR1 SGHTA, CDR2 FQGNSA. CDR3 protein: CASSFSRGGNQPQHF. In DNA, the CDR3 is TGTGCCAGCAGCTTTAGCAGGGGAGGCAATCAGCCCCAGCATTTT.

J is TRBJ1-2 and V is TRBV12-3 or TRBV12-4; D perhaps matches TRBD1 (5 bases). The CDR3 runs to 15 residues. Trimming left V 1 base short and J 2 bases short, with 11 bases between. This chain's CDR3 is CASSLGQSFNYGYTF. The DNA for the CDR3 is TGTGCCAGCAGTTTAGGACAGAGTTTCAACTATGGCTACACCTTC.

V is TRBV4-3 and J is TRBJ2-3; D might be TRBD2 (6 bases). The CDR3 is made up of 15 amino acids. Trimming removed 4 bases at V and 0 bases at J, with 11 bases between. Germline lookup yields CDR1 LGHNA and CDR2 YSLEER. This chain's CDR3 is CASSLGLASTDTQYF. CDR3 bases: TGCGCCAGCAGCCTGGGACTGGCGAGCACAGATACGCAGTATTTT.

The sample holds a few counts of this clonotype. V and J are TRBV30 and TRBJ1-1; D remains ambiguous. Between the trimmed V and J ends, which lost 2 bases and 1 base, there was a span of 11 bases. CDR1 GTSNPN and CDR2 SVGIG come from the germline V gene (reference sequence). This CDR3 has 14 residues. The CDR3 loop reads CAWSTLGKNTEAFF. CDR3 in DNA: TGTGCCTGGAGTACTTTAGGGAAGAACACTGAAGCTTTCTTT.

The chain links TRBV5-1 to TRBJ2-5; 7 nucleotides match TRBD1. Germline values: CDR1 SGHRS, CDR2 YFSETQ. This CDR3 is 14 amino acids long. V was pared by 4 bases and J by 1 base, with 4 bases of the junction left unmatched. The CDR3 is CASSRGTAQETQYF. CDR3 bases: TGCGCCAGCAGCCGTGGGACAGCCCAAGAGACCCAGTACTTC.

The chain combines TRBV7-8 with TRBJ1-6, with D uncertain. In germline, CDR1 is SGHVS, CDR2 FQNEAQ. The CDR3 loop spans 14 amino acids. V lost 5 bases and J 9 bases, leaving 14 bases between the germline ends. As DNA, the CDR3 is TGTGCCAGCAGCCAAGACAAGCGCTTTTCACCCCTCCACTTT. Encoded protein: CASSQDKRFSPLHF.

The sample holds a few counts of this clonotype. The chain carries TRBV5-1 and TRBJ2-7; D could derive from TRBD1 or TRBD2 (5 bases each). Trimming took 3 bases from V and 4 from J, leaving 14 bases between them. Germline values: CDR1 SGHRS, CDR2 YFSETQ. This CDR3 is built from 14 residues. CDR3 region: CASSSFKGSYEQYF. DNA of the CDR3: TGCGCCAGCAGCTCTTTCAAGGGGAGTTACGAGCAGTACTTC.

The rearrangement links TRBV24-1 to TRBJ2-7, with 11 positions matching TRBD1. The CDR3 consists of 15 residues. Unmatched junction bases numbered 6, after V lost 3 bases and J lost 6 bases. The germline V gene has CDR1 KGHDR and CDR2 SFDVKD. This chain's CDR3 is CATSDAGQGDIEQYF. The CDR3 DNA sequence: TGTGCCACCAGTGATGCGGGACAGGGGGATATCGAGCAGTACTTC.

This rearrangement joins TRBV27 to TRBJ2-7; tentatively, D is TRBD1 (6 bases). V gave up 6 bases and J gave up 2 bases, with 14 bases separating them. CDR1 and CDR2 from the germline V gene are MNHEY and SMNVEV (reference sequence). The CDR3 totals 14 residues. The CDR3 reads CASSLQGPAYEQYF. CDR3 coding DNA: TGTGCCAGCAGCCTTCAGGGGCCCGCCTACGAGCAGTACTTC.

The sample holds many counts of this clonotype. The chain combines TRBV6-4 with TRBJ2-1, with TRBD2 matching 12 bases. Trimming took 4 bases from V and 9 from J; bases not matched to a gene: 16. Germline CDR1 is MRHNA and CDR2 is SNTAGT. The CDR3 is 18 residues long. The CDR3 DNA reads as TGTGCCAGCAGTGCCTACTTCTCTGGACTAGCGGGAAATAGTGAGCAGTTCTTC. This translates into CASSAYFSGLAGNSEQFF.